The clone carrying this T cell receptor beta chain was recorded a few times. The antigen remains undetermined. What was sequenced were expressed TCRB transcripts, since all of the isolated RNA had been reverse transcribed. The table came from immunoSEQ multiplex PCR; TCRdb's copy has only in-frame clones and leaves some out. The sample lists roughly 340,000 clones; roughly an eighth were seen once. V lost 5 bases, J lost 5 bases, and 10 bases lay in between. This CDR3 contains 13 residues. CDR1 is LNHDA and CDR2 is SQIVND in the germline V gene (reference sequence). The data stem from a study of beta chain features in type 1 diabetes. Study-wide findings and caveats: Moderate yet significant TCRB CDR3 shortening was seen in Type 1 diabetes patients in all four CD4+ subsets.

All sorted populations exceeded 95% purity. The rearrangement links TRBV19 to TRBJ2-1; D is perhaps TRBD2 (6 bases). The sequenced sample was naive CD4+ T cells from blood. This TCR was recovered from a woman aged 18-35 years with type 1 diabetes. Here the CDR3 reads CASSLTSHNEQFF. CDR3 DNA sequence: TGTGCCAGTAGTTTGACTAGTCACAATGAGCAGTTCTTC.